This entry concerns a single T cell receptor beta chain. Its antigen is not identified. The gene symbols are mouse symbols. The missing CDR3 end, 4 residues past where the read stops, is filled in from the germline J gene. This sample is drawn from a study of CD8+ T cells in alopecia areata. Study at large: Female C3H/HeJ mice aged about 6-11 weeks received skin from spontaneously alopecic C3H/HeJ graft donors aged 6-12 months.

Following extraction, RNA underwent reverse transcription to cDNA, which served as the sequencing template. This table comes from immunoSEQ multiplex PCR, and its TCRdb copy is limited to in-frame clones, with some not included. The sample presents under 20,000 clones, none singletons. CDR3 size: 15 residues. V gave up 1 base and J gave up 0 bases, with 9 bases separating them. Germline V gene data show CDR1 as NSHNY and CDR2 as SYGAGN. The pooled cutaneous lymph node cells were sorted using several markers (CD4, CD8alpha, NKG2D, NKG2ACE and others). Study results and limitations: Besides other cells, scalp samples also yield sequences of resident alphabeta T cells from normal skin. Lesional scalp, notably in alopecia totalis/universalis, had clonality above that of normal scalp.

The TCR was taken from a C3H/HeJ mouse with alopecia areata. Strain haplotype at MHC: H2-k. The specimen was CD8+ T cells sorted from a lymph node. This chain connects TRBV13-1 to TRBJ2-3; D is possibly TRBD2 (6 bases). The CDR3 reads CASSDSGASAETLYF. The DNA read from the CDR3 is TGTGCCAGCAGTGATTCTGGGGCTAGTGCAGAA.